This T cell receptor beta chain derives from a study of shared clonotypes between healthy human individuals. Across the study: With ages of 18 to 49, the donors were a couple of women and a few men.

TCRdb's copy holds only in-frame clones and misses some; the assay was immunoSEQ multiplex PCR. Here the sample spans approximately 980,000 clones, around 80% being singletons. The CDR3 spans 14 residues. From germline, CDR1 is SEHNR and CDR2 FQNEAQ (reference sequence). V was trimmed by 4 bases and J by 2 bases, leaving 11 bases between them. Healthy HIV-negative adults with no recent acute infections or vaccinations were recruited as donors. Researchers partitioned CD4+ cells into CD45RA+ naive and CD45RA-negative memory subsets. This receptor was taken from a man younger than 35 in good health. The sequenced material came from memory CD4+ T cells sorted from blood. Subset defined: CD45RA-negative fraction. V and J are TRBV7-9 and TRBJ2-5, with unresolved D. The CDR3 coding sequence is TGTGCCAGCAGCTCCCCGGTATGGCAAGAGACCCAGTACTTC. Protein product: CASSSPVWQETQYF.